The 22 T cell receptor beta chains reported below all come from one sample, sequenced in a study of CD4+ T cells in melanoma. Only in-frame clones appear in the TCRdb table, and some are missing; sequencing was by immunoSEQ multiplex PCR. This repertoire shows more than 110,000 clones, about 93% found once; its top ten account for 1.5% to 1.9%. These receptors all stem from a human donor with melanoma.

This clone has just one count. The chain combines TRBV6-6 with TRBJ2-7, with D maybe TRBD1 (6 bases). The V gene lost 5 bases and the J gene lost 3 bases, with 14 bases spanning the gap. This CDR3 comprises 14 residues. Germline CDR1 is MNHNY and CDR2 is SVGAGI (reference sequence). In DNA form, the CDR3 reads TGTGCCAGCAGTAGAGAAGGGACACGCTACGAGCAGTACTTC. This codes for CASSREGTRYEQYF.

The V gene is TRBV7-9, the J gene TRBJ1-4, with a tentative D call TRBD1 (6 bases). The V end was cut by 7 bases, the J end by 4 bases, with 16 bases between. The CDR3 runs to 15 residues. Germline V gene data show CDR1 as SEHNR and CDR2 as FQNEAQ (reference sequence). CDR3 sequence (DNA): TGTGCCAGCAATCACATGGCAGGGGATAATGAAAAACTGTTTTTT. This gives the protein CASNHMAGDNEKLFF.

This chain joins TRBV7-9 and TRBJ1-1, with TRBD1 matching over 8 bases. Germline V gene lookup returns CDR1 SEHNR and CDR2 FQNEAQ (reference sequence). V shed 5 bases and J 5 bases; nucleotides not matched to a gene: 7. CDR3 size: 14 residues. The CDR3 DNA reads TGTGCCAGCAGCCCAGGACAGGGTGAGACTGAAGCTTTCTTT. Translating it yields CASSPGQGETEAFF.

The chain has TRBV5-1 and TRBJ2-3; TRBD2 matches at 8 bases. The CDR3 length is 15 residues. Losses at the gene ends were 1 base for V and 3 bases for J; bases not matched to a gene: 4. Germline CDR1 reads SGHRS; CDR2 reads YFSETQ. In DNA, the CDR3 is TGCGCCAGCAGCTTGCCCGGGACTAGGACAGATACGCAGTATTTT. The encoded protein is CASSLPGTRTDTQYF.

The chain uses TRBV4-1 and TRBJ2-7; D is possibly TRBD1 (7 bases). Trimming cost V 0 bases and J 4 bases, with 16 bases left between them. CDR3 length: 16 amino acids. From germline, CDR1 is MGHRA and CDR2 YSYEKL. CDR3 protein: CASSQDARTGLYEQYF. Here the CDR3 DNA reads TGCGCCAGCAGCCAAGACGCTCGGACAGGACTATACGAGCAGTACTTC.

This clone was detected only once. The chain carries TRBV13 and TRBJ2-3; D not certain. V lost 1 base, J lost 4 bases, and 24 bases lay in between. CDR3 size: 19 residues. The V gene's germline CDR1 is PRHDT and CDR2 FYEKMQ (reference sequence). The chain's CDR3 is CASSLVPLIGGYEPDTQYF. The DNA of the CDR3 is TGTGCCAGCAGCTTAGTTCCCCTTATTGGCGGATACGAACCAGATACGCAGTATTTT.

The rearrangement joins TRBV2 to TRBJ2-1, with 10 bases identical to TRBD2. The J segment lost 8 bases and the V segment lost 6 bases, leaving 13 bases of the junction unmatched. There are 16 residues in the CDR3. The germline CDR1 and CDR2 sequences are SNHLY and FYNNEI. The CDR3 here is CASSPQGVAGGYEQFF. CDR3 in DNA: TGTGCCAGCAGCCCCCAAGGGGTAGCGGGGGGCTATGAGCAGTTCTTC.

The CDR3 DNA is TGTGCCAGCACAAACGGGTACACTGAAGCTTTCTTT. Residues: CASTNGYTEAFF. The chain couples TRBV19 to TRBJ1-1; no reliable D call. CDR3 length: 12 amino acids. Trimming removed 9 bases at V and 3 bases at J, with 11 bases between. The germline V gene encodes CDR1 LNHDA and CDR2 SQIVND (reference sequence).

The J gene is TRBJ1-3, the V gene TRBV5-8; D unclear. The V and J ends lost 4 bases and 4 bases respectively, with 15 bases between them. Germline CDR1 reads SGHTS; CDR2 reads YDEGEE. The CDR3 consists of 15 residues. The CDR3 protein is CASSPGRDWGNTIYF. The CDR3 coding sequence is TGTGCCAGCAGCCCCGGTAGAGACTGGGGAAACACCATATATTTT.

The chain links TRBV5-4 to TRBJ2-5; tentatively, D is TRBD2 (5 bases). Germline CDR1 reads SGHNT; CDR2 reads YYREEE (reference sequence). V was trimmed by 3 bases and J by 2 bases, leaving 11 bases between them. The CDR3 loop spans 14 amino acids. CDR3 amino acids: CASSSPAVQETQYF. Here the CDR3 DNA reads TGTGCCAGCAGCTCCCCAGCGGTGCAAGAGACCCAGTACTTC. The full variable domain, completed using reference TRBV5-4 and TRBJ2-5, is ETGVTQSPTHLIKTRGQQVTLRCSSQSGHNTVSWYQQALGQGPQFIFQYYREEENGRGNFPPRFSGLQFPNYSSELNVNALELDDSALYLCASSSPAVQETQYFGPGTRLLVL.

This clone turned up a few times. The chain carries TRBV6-5 and TRBJ1-2; possibly TRBD1 for D (5 bases). The CDR3 sequence is 13 residues long. V was shortened by 7 bases and J by 4 bases, with 13 bases between the two germline ends. Germline loops: CDR1 MNHEY, CDR2 SVGAGI. The CDR3 coding sequence is TGTGCCAGCACTAGGGGATTGGGCTATGGCTACACCTTC. Residues: CASTRGLGYGYTF.

A word on this clone: The sample holds other DNA sequences that translate to the same CDR3. The rearrangement uses TRBV18 and TRBJ2-3; unclear D gene. This CDR3 comprises 13 residues. Trimming removed 1 base at V and 3 bases at J, with 5 bases between. Germline loops: CDR1 KGHSH, CDR2 LQKENI. The CDR3 region has the DNA TGTGCCAGCTCACCACAGGGAACAGATACGCAGTATTTT. Translated: CASSPQGTDTQYF. Full variable domain (outside the CDR3, taken from reference TRBV18 and TRBJ2-3): NAGVMQNPRHLVRRRGQEARLRCSPMKGHSHVYWYRQLPEEGLKFMVYLQKENIIDESGMPKERFSAEFPKEGPSILRIQQVVRGDSAAYFCASSPQGTDTQYFGPGTRLTVL.

This clone was detected only once. V gene TRBV7-6 combines with J gene TRBJ1-5, with TRBD1 as a possible D gene (5 bases). The length of the CDR3 is 18 residues. V lost 0 bases, J lost 2 bases, and 17 bases lay in between. The germline V gene encodes CDR1 SGHVS and CDR2 FNYEAQ. Here the CDR3 reads CASSLAPPGRLGNQPQHF. The CDR3 DNA reads TGTGCCAGCAGCTTAGCACCCCCAGGGAGATTAGGCAATCAGCCCCAGCATTTT. The full variable domain, rest sourced from reference TRBV7-6 and TRBJ1-5, is GAGVSQSPRYKVTKRGQDVALRCDPISGHVSLYWYRQALGQGPEFLTYFNYEAQQDKSGLPNDRFSAERPEGSISTLTIQRTEQRDSAMYRCASSLAPPGRLGNQPQHFGDGTRLSIL.

The rearrangement uses TRBV19 and TRBJ2-6; D remains unclear. The CDR3 sequence is 14 residues long. V dropped 7 bases and J dropped 0 bases, with 7 bases sitting between them. From germline, CDR1 is LNHDA and CDR2 SQIVND (reference sequence). The CDR3, as DNA: TGTGCCAGTAACTGGGCCTCTGGGGCCAACGTCCTGACTTTC. Protein sequence: CASNWASGANVLTF.

The chain has TRBV6-5 and TRBJ1-2, with D unresolved. The V end was cut by 0 bases, the J end by 2 bases, with 7 bases between. CDR3 length equals 14 residues. The germline V gene encodes CDR1 MNHEY and CDR2 SVGAGI. CDR3 DNA: TGTGCCAGCAGTTACTCGGGTGGGAACTATGGCTACACCTTC. Amino acid sequence: CASSYSGGNYGYTF.

The chain has TRBV5-1 and TRBJ1-1, with a tentative D call TRBD1 (5 bases). Trimming stripped 1 base from V and 1 base from J, with 14 bases between. This CDR3 has 16 amino acids. Germline values: CDR1 SGHRS, CDR2 YFSETQ. The CDR3 is CASSLSPGRGNTEAFF. As DNA, the CDR3 is TGCGCCAGCAGCTTGAGTCCGGGTAGGGGGAACACTGAAGCTTTCTTT.

CDR3 sequence: CASSSFQGSGNTIYF. The CDR3 nucleotides are TGTGCCAGCAGTAGCTTTCAGGGCTCTGGAAACACCATATATTTT. This chain uses TRBV7-2 with TRBJ1-3; the D gene is possibly TRBD1 (5 bases). CDR3 length: 15 amino acids. V lost 6 bases, J lost 0 bases, and 12 bases lay in between. Germline CDR1 SGHTA, CDR2 FQGNSA.

CDR3 in amino acids: CASSPESQPNYGYTF. CDR3 DNA sequence: TGTGCCAGCAGTCCAGAATCGCAACCGAACTATGGCTACACCTTC. The rearrangement joins TRBV2 to TRBJ1-2, with D unresolved. Germline CDR1 SNHLY, CDR2 FYNNEI. V lost 5 bases and J lost 2, with 15 bases in between. This CDR3 comprises 15 residues.

The chain joins TRBV7-2 to TRBJ1-5; D unresolved. The CDR3 length is 14 residues. Trimming stripped 2 bases from V and 4 bases from J, with 9 bases between. Germline-derived CDR1 and CDR2 are SGHTA and FQGNSA. The CDR3 spells CASSLSSANQPQHF. The CDR3 coding sequence is TGTGCCAGCAGCTTAAGTTCCGCTAATCAGCCCCAGCATTTT.

The J gene is TRBJ2-7, the V gene TRBV18; 8 bases map to TRBD1. Germline assignment: CDR1 KGHSH and CDR2 LQKENI. The CDR3 loop spans 14 amino acids. V trimming: 8 bases; J trimming: 3 bases; junction bases outside the gene matches: 9. The CDR3 coding sequence is TGTGCCAGCACCGCTGGGACAGGAGACTACGAGCAGTACTTC. The encoded protein is CASTAGTGDYEQYF.

This rearrangement joins TRBV30 to TRBJ1-6; D remains unclear. The CDR3 sequence is 14 residues long. The germline V gene has CDR1 GTSNPN and CDR2 SVGIG (reference sequence). V was cut by 0 bases and J by 9 bases, with 12 bases left in between. The CDR3 DNA reads TGTGCCTGGAGTGTACTAGGTTTCGGTTCACCCCTCCACTTT. Its translation is CAWSVLGFGSPLHF. Based on the CDR3 plus reference TRBV30 and TRBJ1-6, the full variable domain is SQTIHQWPATLVQPVGSPLSLECTVEGTSNPNLYWYRQAAGRGLQLLFYSVGIGQISSEVPQNLSASRPQDRQFILSSKKLLLSDSGFYLCAWSVLGFGSPLHFGNGTRLTVT.

The rearrangement uses TRBV21-1 and TRBJ1-5. TRBV21-1 is shown as a pseudogene. The CDR3 covers 17 residues. DNA of the CDR3: TGTGCCAGCAGCCTCGCTGCACCAGCCGGACGGAACCAGCCCCAGCATTTT. Its translation is CASSLAAPAGRNQPQHF.